This T cell receptor beta chain was retrieved from a study of blood T cell repertoires in COVID-19. Study details: T cells, B-cell-depleted T cells, or PBMCs supplied cDNA or gDNA.

The protocol was immunoSEQ multiplex PCR, while the TCRdb copy is restricted to in-frame clones and leaves out a portion. Of about 310,000 clones in the sample, about 90% were seen once. Germline V gives CDR1 MNHEY, CDR2 SMNVEV (reference sequence). The V and J ends lost 6 bases and 2 bases, in that order; junction bases with no gene match: 12. CDR3 length: 17 amino acids. Sequencing was performed on peripheral blood. The clonotype was recovered from a woman aged 50 to 65 who had recovered from COVID-19. This chain connects TRBV27 to TRBJ2-4; TRBD1 aligns across 8 bases. The CDR3 protein is CASRDREGCAPKNIQYF. For the CDR3, the DNA is TGTGCCAGCAGGGACAGGGAAGGTTGCGCGCCCAAAAACATTCAGTACTTC.